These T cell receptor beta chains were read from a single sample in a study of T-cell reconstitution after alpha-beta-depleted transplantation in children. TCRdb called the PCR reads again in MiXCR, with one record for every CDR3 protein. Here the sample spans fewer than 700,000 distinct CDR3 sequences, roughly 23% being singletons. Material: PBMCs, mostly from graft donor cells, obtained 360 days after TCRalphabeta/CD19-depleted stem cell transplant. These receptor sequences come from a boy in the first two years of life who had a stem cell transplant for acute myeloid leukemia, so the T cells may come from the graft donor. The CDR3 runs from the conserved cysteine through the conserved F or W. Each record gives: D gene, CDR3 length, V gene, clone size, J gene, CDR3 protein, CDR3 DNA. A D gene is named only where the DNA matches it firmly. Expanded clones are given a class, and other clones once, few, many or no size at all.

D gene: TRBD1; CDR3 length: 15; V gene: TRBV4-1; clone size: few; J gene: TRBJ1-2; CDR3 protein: CASRSGTGVNYGYTF; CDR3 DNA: TGCGCCAGCAGGAGCGGGACAGGGGTTAACTATGGCTACACCTTC
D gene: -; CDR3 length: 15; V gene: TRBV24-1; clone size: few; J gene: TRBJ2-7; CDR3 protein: CATSALGPGSYEQYF; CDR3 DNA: TGTGCCACCAGTGCCCTGGGTCCGGGCTCCTACGAGCAGTACTTC
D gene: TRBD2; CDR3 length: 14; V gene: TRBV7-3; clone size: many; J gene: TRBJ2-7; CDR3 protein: CASSPGGSSYEQYF; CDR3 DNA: TGTGCCAGCAGCCCGGGAGGAAGCTCCTACGAGCAGTACTTC
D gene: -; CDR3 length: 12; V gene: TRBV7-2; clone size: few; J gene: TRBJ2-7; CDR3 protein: CASSSPRGEQYF; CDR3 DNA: TGTGCCAGCAGCTCCCCGCGGGGCGAGCAGTACTTC
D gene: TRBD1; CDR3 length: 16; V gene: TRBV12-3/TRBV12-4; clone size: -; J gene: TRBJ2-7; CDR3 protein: CASSDTGAPSSYEQYF; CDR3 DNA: TGTGCCAGCAGTGATACAGGGGCCCCGAGCTCCTACGAGCAGTACTTC
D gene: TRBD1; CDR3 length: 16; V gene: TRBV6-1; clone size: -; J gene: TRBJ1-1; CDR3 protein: CASSRTGGARNTEAFF; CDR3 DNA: TGTGCCAGCAGTAGGACAGGGGGCGCGAGGAACACTGAAGCTTTCTTT
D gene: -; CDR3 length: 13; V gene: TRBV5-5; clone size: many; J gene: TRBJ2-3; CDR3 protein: CASSLGPSDTQYF; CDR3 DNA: TGTGCCAGCAGCTTGGGACCTTCAGATACGCAGTATTTT
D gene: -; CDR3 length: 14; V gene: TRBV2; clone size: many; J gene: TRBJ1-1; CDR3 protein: CASRRGGGSTEAFF; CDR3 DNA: TGTGCCAGCAGGAGAGGGGGGGGGTCCACTGAAGCTTTCTTT
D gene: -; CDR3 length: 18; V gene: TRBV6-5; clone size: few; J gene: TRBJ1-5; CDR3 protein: CASSYKGGRGYSNQPQHF; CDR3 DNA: TGTGCCAGCAGTTACAAGGGGGGCAGAGGTTATAGCAATCAGCCCCAGCATTTT
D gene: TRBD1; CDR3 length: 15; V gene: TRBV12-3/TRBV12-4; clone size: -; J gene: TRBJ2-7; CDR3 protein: CASSSAGTGHYEQYF; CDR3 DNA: TGTGCCAGCAGTTCGGCCGGGACAGGCCACTACGAGCAGTACTTC
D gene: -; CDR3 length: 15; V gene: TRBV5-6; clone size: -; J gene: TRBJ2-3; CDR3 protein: CASSLTRSGTDTQYF; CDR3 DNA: TGTGCCAGCAGCTTGACTAGGTCGGGCACAGATACGCAGTATTTT
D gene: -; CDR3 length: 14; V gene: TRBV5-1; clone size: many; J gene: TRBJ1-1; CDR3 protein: CASSLTVMNTEAFF; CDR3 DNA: TGTGCCAGCAGTTTAACTGTGATGAACACTGAAGCTTTCTTT
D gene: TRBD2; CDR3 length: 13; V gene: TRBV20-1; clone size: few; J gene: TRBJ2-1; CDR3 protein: CSLSSGDYNEQFF; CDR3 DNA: TGCAGTCTGAGTAGCGGGGACTACAATGAGCAGTTCTTC
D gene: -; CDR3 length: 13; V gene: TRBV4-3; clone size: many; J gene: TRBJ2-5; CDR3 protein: CASRDLAQETQYF; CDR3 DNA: TGCGCCAGCAGGGATTTGGCGCAAGAGACCCAGTACTTC
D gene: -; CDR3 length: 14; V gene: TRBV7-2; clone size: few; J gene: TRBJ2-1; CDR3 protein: CASSRTQGRNEQFF; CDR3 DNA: TGTGCCAGCAGCCGGACACAGGGTCGGAATGAGCAGTTCTTC
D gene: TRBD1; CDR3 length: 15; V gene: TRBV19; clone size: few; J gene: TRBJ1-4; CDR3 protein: CASSNPGQRIEKLFF; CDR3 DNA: TGTGCCAGTAGTAATCCGGGACAGCGAATCGAAAAACTGTTTTTT
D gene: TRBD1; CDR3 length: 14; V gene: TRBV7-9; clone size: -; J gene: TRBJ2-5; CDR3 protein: CASSTAGGAETQYF; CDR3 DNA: TGTGCCAGCAGTACTGCAGGGGGCGCGGAGACCCAGTACTTC
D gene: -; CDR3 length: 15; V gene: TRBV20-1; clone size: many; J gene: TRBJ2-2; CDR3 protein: CSARGHIANTGELFF; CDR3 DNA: TGCAGTGCGAGGGGTCATATCGCGAACACCGGGGAGCTGTTTTTT
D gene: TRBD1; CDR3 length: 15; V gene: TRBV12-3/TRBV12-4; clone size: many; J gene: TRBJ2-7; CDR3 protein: CASSLGQGGPYEQYF; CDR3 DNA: TGTGCCAGCAGTCTCGGACAGGGGGGACCCTACGAGCAGTACTTC
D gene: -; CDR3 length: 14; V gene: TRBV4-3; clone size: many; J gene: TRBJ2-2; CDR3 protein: CASSQGQITGELFF; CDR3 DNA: TGCGCCAGCAGCCAAGGACAGATCACCGGGGAGCTGTTTTTT
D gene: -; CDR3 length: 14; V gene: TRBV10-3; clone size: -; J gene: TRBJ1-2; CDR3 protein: CAHRTEDSTYGYTF; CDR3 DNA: TGTGCCCACCGGACAGAGGACTCCACTTATGGCTACACCTTC
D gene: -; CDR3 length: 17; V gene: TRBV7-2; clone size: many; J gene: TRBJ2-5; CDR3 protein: CASSLGSLGPTQETQYF; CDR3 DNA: TGTGCCAGCAGCTTAGGTAGTCTGGGGCCGACCCAAGAGACCCAGTACTTC
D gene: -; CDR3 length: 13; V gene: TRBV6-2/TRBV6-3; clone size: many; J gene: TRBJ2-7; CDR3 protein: CASSYVRDYEQYF; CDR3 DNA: TGTGCCAGCAGTTACGTAAGAGACTACGAGCAGTACTTC
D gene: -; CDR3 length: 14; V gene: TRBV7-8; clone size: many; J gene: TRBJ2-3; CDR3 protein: CASSLTRHTDTQYF; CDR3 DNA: TGTGCCAGCAGCCTGACTCGCCACACAGATACGCAGTATTTT
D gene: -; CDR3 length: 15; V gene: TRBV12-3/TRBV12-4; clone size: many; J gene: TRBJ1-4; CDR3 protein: CASSAPRSTNEKLFF; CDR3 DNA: TGTGCCAGCAGTGCCCCAAGATCAACTAATGAAAAACTGTTTTTT
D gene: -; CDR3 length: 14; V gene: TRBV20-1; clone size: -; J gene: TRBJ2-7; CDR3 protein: CSARGSDQTYEQYF; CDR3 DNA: TGCAGTGCTAGAGGGTCAGACCAAACCTACGAGCAGTACTTC
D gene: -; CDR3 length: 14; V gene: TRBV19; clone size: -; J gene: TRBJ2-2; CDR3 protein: CASSAVRNTGELFF; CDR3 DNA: TGTGCCAGTAGTGCGGTTCGTAACACCGGGGAGCTGTTTTTT
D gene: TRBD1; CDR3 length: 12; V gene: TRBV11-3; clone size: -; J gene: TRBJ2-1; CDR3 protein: CASSLAETGPFF; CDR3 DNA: TGTGCCAGCAGCCTAGCTGAGACAGGGCCGTTCTTC
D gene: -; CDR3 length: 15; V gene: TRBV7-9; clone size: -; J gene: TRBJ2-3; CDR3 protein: CASSPHTGGTDTQYF; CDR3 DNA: TGTGCCAGCAGCCCACATACCGGGGGCACAGATACGCAGTATTTT
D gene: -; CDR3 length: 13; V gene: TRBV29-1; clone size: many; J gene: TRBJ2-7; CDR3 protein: CSVEEQGSYEQYF; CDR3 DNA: TGCAGCGTTGAAGAGCAGGGATCCTACGAGCAGTACTTC
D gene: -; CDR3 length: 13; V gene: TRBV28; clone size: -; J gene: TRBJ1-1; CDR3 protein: CASSLVAGVEAFF; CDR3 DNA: TGTGCCAGCAGTTTGGTAGCGGGGGTTGAAGCTTTCTTT
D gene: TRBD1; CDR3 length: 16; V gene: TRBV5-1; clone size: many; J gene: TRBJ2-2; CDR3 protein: CASSLTGALGTGELFF; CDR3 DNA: TGCGCCAGCAGCTTGACAGGGGCGCTGGGCACCGGGGAGCTGTTTTTT
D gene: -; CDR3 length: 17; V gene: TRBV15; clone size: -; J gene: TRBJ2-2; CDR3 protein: CATSRDWSSVNTGELFF; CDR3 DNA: TGTGCCACCAGCAGAGATTGGTCTAGCGTGAACACCGGGGAGCTGTTTTTT
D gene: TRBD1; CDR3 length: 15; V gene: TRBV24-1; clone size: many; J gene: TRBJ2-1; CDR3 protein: CATSSLQGLGDEQFF; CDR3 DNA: TGTGCCACCAGTTCCCTACAGGGGCTTGGGGATGAGCAGTTCTTC
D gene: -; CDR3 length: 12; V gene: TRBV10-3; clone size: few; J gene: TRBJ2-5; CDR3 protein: CAIGAFQETQYF; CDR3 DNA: TGTGCCATTGGGGCTTTCCAAGAGACCCAGTACTTC
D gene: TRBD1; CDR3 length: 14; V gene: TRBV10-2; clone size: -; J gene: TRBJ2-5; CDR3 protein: CASSATGDQETQYF; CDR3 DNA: TGCGCCAGCAGTGCGACAGGGGACCAAGAGACCCAGTACTTC
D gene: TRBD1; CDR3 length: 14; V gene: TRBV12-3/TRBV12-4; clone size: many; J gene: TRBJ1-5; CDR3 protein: CASSFGQGYQPQHF; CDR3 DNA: TGTGCCAGCAGTTTCGGACAGGGCTATCAGCCCCAGCATTTT